This TCR beta chain was retrieved from a study of cytomegalovirus exposure and HLA in healthy donors. The CDR3 length is 14 residues. The germline V gene encodes CDR1 GTSNPN and CDR2 SVGIG (reference sequence). Both 60 Vbeta primers and 13 Jbeta primers went into the PCR. The method was immunoSEQ multiplex PCR; TCRdb's version includes in-frame clones alone and lacks a portion of them. The table has roughly 180,000 clones, 84% seen once; the top ten hold around 0.96%. V is TRBV30 and J is TRBJ2-5; tentatively, D is TRBD1 (6 bases). The J call may be mistaken, given a closer DNA end match to TRBJ2-7. The source is a man younger than 40 in good health and CMV-seronegative. Sequencing was done on a sample of PBMCs. CDR3 in amino acids: CAWSGQTSSYEQYF. The DNA for the CDR3 is TGTGCCTGGAGCGGACAGACCTCCTCCTACGAGCAGTACTTC.